The source of this TCR beta chain is a study of blood T cell repertoires in COVID-19. Study-level background: Acute and convalescent COVID-19 specimens originated in the United States, Italy and Spain.

Germline CDR1 LNHNV, CDR2 YYDKDF (reference sequence). V dropped 1 base and J dropped 0 bases, with 10 bases sitting between them. This CDR3 spans 16 amino acids. This clone appeared a few times. Libraries were prepared by immunoSEQ multiplex PCR; TCRdb keeps only in-frame clonotypes and omits some of them. The sample holds tens of thousands of clones, around 83% seen once. Specimen: peripheral blood. The rearrangement uses TRBV15 and TRBJ1-3; perhaps TRBD1 as D (5 bases). This clonotype was sampled from a man between 70 and 80 years old with active COVID-19. The CDR3 is CATSRVQASSGNTIYF. The DNA for the CDR3 is TGTGCCACCAGCAGAGTACAGGCCAGCTCTGGAAACACCATATATTTT.